This paragraph reports one TCR beta chain. Given a much more abundant clone one base away, this may be a read error. The CDR3 has 14 amino acids. Per germline, CDR1 DFQATT and CDR2 SNEGSKA (reference sequence). The data belong to a study of T cell repertoires in cytomegalovirus infection. A single record per CDR3 protein comes from TCRdb applying MiXCR to the reads. Here the sample spans 200,000 to 300,000 distinct CDR3 sequences, roughly 13% being singletons. V gene TRBV20-1 combines with J gene TRBJ2-1; D is perhaps TRBD2 (6 bases). This receptor was obtained from a human donor in good health (CMV status not recorded). Some clones in this sample may be carry-over from other donors' samples. The sequencing input was PBMCs. The CDR3 spells CSARNPSRDERECF. DNA of the CDR3: TGCAGTGCTAGAAACCCTTCCCGAGACGAACGGGAGTGCTTC.